This is a list of T cell receptor beta chains from one sample in a study of T cells in narcolepsy. Sequenced by immunoSEQ multiplex PCR; TCRdb stores in-frame clones only, minus some. This table holds under 40,000 clones, roughly four fifths found once. The sequenced material came from memory (CD45RA-) CD4+ T cells from blood. These receptors all stem from a human donor in good health. CDR3s include the opening cysteine and the closing phenylalanine or tryptophan. Each record gives: J gene, clone size, V gene, D gene, CDR3 DNA, CDR3 protein. A D gene is named only where the DNA matches it firmly. Clone size is shown for a subset of rows, as once, few, many or a class of expanded clone.

J: TRBJ1-6; size: once; V: TRBV5-1; D: .; DNA: TGCGCCAGCAGCTTGGGGGAGCAGAATTCACCCCTCCACTTT; CDR3: CASSLGEQNSPLHF
J: TRBJ1-2; size: .; V: TRBV10-3; D: TRBD1; DNA: TGTGCCATCAGTGGTACAGGGGGCTCAAGTACTGTTGGCTACACCTTC; CDR3: CAISGTGGSSTVGYTF
J: TRBJ2-5; size: .; V: TRBV9; D: .; DNA: TGTGCCAGCAGCTCCTACACCGGGGCCGCAACAGAGACCCAGTACTTC; CDR3: CASSSYTGAATETQYF
J: TRBJ2-7; size: once; V: TRBV2; D: TRBD2; DNA: TGTGCCAGAAGTGAAGGGCTAGCGGGGGGCTACGAGCAGTACTTC; CDR3: CARSEGLAGGYEQYF
J: TRBJ2-7; size: .; V: TRBV6-5; D: .; DNA: TGTGCCAGCACCCCGGCGGCATGGTGGGAGCAGTACTTC; CDR3: CASTPAAWWEQYF
J: TRBJ2-2; size: few; V: TRBV19; D: .; DNA: TGTGCCAGTACCGCTCCGGACTCTGGATTTCTACCCGGGGAGCTGTTTTTT; CDR3: CASTAPDSGFLPGELFF
J: TRBJ1-5; size: .; V: TRBV7-8; D: .; DNA: TGTGCCAGCAGCTTCATGATCGTGGGGTTGAATCAGCCCCAGCATTTT; CDR3: CASSFMIVGLNQPQHF
J: TRBJ2-2; size: .; V: TRBV5-6; D: TRBD1; DNA: TGTGCCAGCAGCTTGCTAACCGGGACAGGGAAGCTGTTTTTT; CDR3: CASSLLTGTGKLFF
J: TRBJ1-2; size: .; V: TRBV18; D: .; DNA: TGTGCCAGCTCCCCCGGACAAGCCTGGGGCTATGGCTACACCTTC; CDR3: CASSPGQAWGYGYTF
J: TRBJ2-2; size: .; V: TRBV19; D: .; DNA: TGTGCCAGTAGTATTTCGGATACCGGGGAGCTGTTTTTT; CDR3: CASSISDTGELFF
J: TRBJ2-5; size: .; V: TRBV29-1; D: .; DNA: TGCAGCGTTAGATGGGACGGACGGACCCGCCGAAATAGCGAGACCCAGTACTTC; CDR3: CSVRWDGRTRRNSETQYF
J: TRBJ2-5; size: once; V: TRBV19; D: TRBD1; DNA: TGTGCCAGTAGTTTCTCCGGGACAGGGGGCTTGGAGACCCAGTACTTC; CDR3: CASSFSGTGGLETQYF
J: TRBJ1-5; size: once; V: TRBV27; D: TRBD1; DNA: TGTGCCAGCGGCGACAGGGGGAATCAGCCCCAGCATTTT; CDR3: CASGDRGNQPQHF
J: TRBJ1-1; size: .; V: TRBV4-3; D: .; DNA: TGCGCCAGCAGCCAAGATCTCGTAGGACAGACTGAAGCTTTCTTT; CDR3: CASSQDLVGQTEAFF
J: TRBJ2-3; size: .; V: TRBV4-2; D: .; DNA: TGTGCCAGCAGCCAAGGAAGTCGCCCTAGCACAGATACGCAGTATTTT; CDR3: CASSQGSRPSTDTQYF
J: TRBJ1-6; size: few; V: TRBV11-2; D: TRBD1; DNA: TGTGCCAGCAGCTTGGACCGGGACAGCCGACAATATTCACCCCTCCACTTT; CDR3: CASSLDRDSRQYSPLHF
J: TRBJ2-5; size: .; V: TRBV7-2; D: .; DNA: TGTGCCAGCAGCCCAGTAGTTGGCGGGGAGACCCAGTACTTC; CDR3: CASSPVVGGETQYF
J: TRBJ1-3; size: .; V: TRBV2; D: .; DNA: TGTGCCAGCAGTGAAGGCCAGGGAGGCCTCTCTGGAAACACCATATATTTT; CDR3: CASSEGQGGLSGNTIYF
J: TRBJ1-6; size: .; V: TRBV10-1; D: .; DNA: TGCGCCAGCAGGCAAGTTTCCCATAATTCACCCCTCCACTTT; CDR3: CASRQVSHNSPLHF
J: TRBJ1-2; size: .; V: TRBV7-9; D: .; DNA: TGTGCCAGCAGCTTAGACCAGGGGTTCAGCTATGGCTACACCTTC; CDR3: CASSLDQGFSYGYTF
J: TRBJ1-4; size: few; V: TRBV28; D: TRBD1; DNA: TGTGCCAGCAGTTCGCCGGGACAGCTGCCGGGAAAACTGTTTTTT; CDR3: CASSSPGQLPGKLFF
J: TRBJ2-3; size: .; V: TRBV2; D: TRBD2; DNA: TGTGCCAGTTCGGAAGCGGGGGGCCGCGGGACAGATACGCAGTATTTT; CDR3: CASSEAGGRGTDTQYF
J: TRBJ2-5; size: .; V: TRBV27; D: TRBD2; DNA: TGTGCCAGCAGTTTATTCGTTAGCGGGGGGGCCTCAGAGACCCAGTACTTC; CDR3: CASSLFVSGGASETQYF
J: TRBJ1-2; size: .; V: TRBV6-1; D: .; DNA: TGTGCCAGCAGTGCGTATCAAAGGGACTATGGCTACACCTTC; CDR3: CASSAYQRDYGYTF
J: TRBJ2-5; size: few; V: TRBV5-1; D: TRBD2; DNA: TGCGCCAGCAGCTTGGGAATTAGCGGGCTAGAAGAGACCCAGTACTTC; CDR3: CASSLGISGLEETQYF
J: TRBJ2-3; size: .; V: TRBV28; D: TRBD2; DNA: TGTGCCAGCAGTTTGGAGCGGGGCCTAAACATAGATACGCAGTATTTT; CDR3: CASSLERGLNIDTQYF
J: TRBJ2-2; size: once; V: TRBV6-5; D: .; DNA: TGTGCCAGCAGTTTTTCAACCGGGGAGCTGTTTTTT; CDR3: CASSFSTGELFF
J: TRBJ2-2; size: .; V: TRBV18; D: .; DNA: TGTGCCAGCTCCCAGACGACAGGGGAGGGCACCGGGGAGCTGTTTTTT; CDR3: CASSQTTGEGTGELFF
J: TRBJ2-4; size: .; V: TRBV6-5; D: .; DNA: TGTGCCAGCAGTTCCGGCACTTGGGACAACATTCAGTACTTC; CDR3: CASSSGTWDNIQYF
J: TRBJ1-5; size: .; V: TRBV5-1; D: .; DNA: TGCGCCAGCAGCTTGGCGGGCAATCAGCCCCAGCATTTT; CDR3: CASSLAGNQPQHF
J: TRBJ2-7; size: few; V: TRBV28; D: .; DNA: TGTGCCAGCAGTTTATGGGGTTGGGGGGAAGGCTACGAGCAGTACTTC; CDR3: CASSLWGWGEGYEQYF
J: TRBJ2-7; size: .; V: TRBV11-2; D: .; DNA: TGTGCCAGCAGCCTAGGAGTGCCTCTCGAGCAGTACTTC; CDR3: CASSLGVPLEQYF
J: TRBJ1-4; size: .; V: TRBV25-1; D: .; DNA: TGTGCCAGCAGTGAATCGTGGGGGGGCAGTAATGAAAAACTGTTTTTT; CDR3: CASSESWGGSNEKLFF
J: TRBJ2-2; size: .; V: TRBV2; D: TRBD2; DNA: TGTGCCAGCACCGCTGGGCTAGCGGGGGGCTGGAACACCGGGGAGCTGTTTTTT; CDR3: CASTAGLAGGWNTGELFF
J: TRBJ2-5; size: once; V: TRBV28; D: TRBD1; DNA: TGTGCCAGCAGAGGGACAGGGAGAGAGACCCAGTACTTC; CDR3: CASRGTGRETQYF
J: TRBJ1-1; size: .; V: TRBV19; D: TRBD1; DNA: TGTGCCAGTAGCCATAGGGACAGAAAGGACACTGAAGCTTTCTTT; CDR3: CASSHRDRKDTEAFF
J: TRBJ1-3; size: .; V: TRBV28; D: TRBD1; DNA: TGTGCCAGCAGCCCAAATTTACAGGGGTTAGGAAACACCATATATTTT; CDR3: CASSPNLQGLGNTIYF
J: TRBJ2-1; size: .; V: TRBV6-1; D: .; DNA: TGTGCCAGCAAAAAGGATGGGGGTGAGCAGTTCTTC; CDR3: CASKKDGGEQFF
J: TRBJ2-7; size: once; V: TRBV19; D: .; DNA: TGTGCCAGTAGTAGAGGACTCTTGAGCTCCTACGAGCAGTACTTC; CDR3: CASSRGLLSSYEQYF
J: TRBJ2-2; size: .; V: TRBV5-1; D: .; DNA: TGCGCCAGCAGCGTTAAGGACAGTCGCACCGGGGAGCTGTTTTTT; CDR3: CASSVKDSRTGELFF
J: TRBJ2-5; size: once; V: TRBV19; D: .; DNA: TGTGCCAGTAGTATCGGCCGGAAAGAGACCCAGTACTTC; CDR3: CASSIGRKETQYF
J: TRBJ2-2; size: .; V: TRBV7-2; D: TRBD2; DNA: TGTGCCAGCAGCCGAACTGCAACTAGCGGGGGAGCCACCGGGGAGCTGTTTTTT; CDR3: CASSRTATSGGATGELFF
J: TRBJ2-1; size: once; V: TRBV7-2; D: .; DNA: TGTGCCAGCAGCTTAGGGTGGGGTTCCTACAATGAGCAGTTCTTC; CDR3: CASSLGWGSYNEQFF
J: TRBJ2-5; size: .; V: TRBV10-1; D: .; DNA: TGCGCCAGCAGTGTGGGGCAGAAAGAGACCCAGTACTTC; CDR3: CASSVGQKETQYF
J: TRBJ2-7; size: few; V: TRBV19; D: TRBD1; DNA: TGTGCCAGTAGAATATCGGGACAGGGGGCTTACGAGCAGTACTTC; CDR3: CASRISGQGAYEQYF
J: TRBJ2-4; size: .; V: TRBV2; D: TRBD1; DNA: TGTGCCAGCAGTGGATTAACAGGGGGCCACATTCAGTACTTC; CDR3: CASSGLTGGHIQYF
J: TRBJ1-6; size: .; V: TRBV25-1; D: .; DNA: TGTGCCAGCAGTGATCCTCGGACAACAGTCTCACCCCTCCACTTT; CDR3: CASSDPRTTVSPLHF
J: TRBJ2-5; size: .; V: TRBV28; D: .; DNA: TGTGCCAGCATGGGGGGCTGGGAGACCCAGTACTTC; CDR3: CASMGGWETQYF
J: TRBJ1-1; size: .; V: TRBV2; D: TRBD1; DNA: TGTGCCAGCTCCGGGACAGGGGGCGTTAGGACTGAAGCTTTCTTT; CDR3: CASSGTGGVRTEAFF
J: TRBJ2-7; size: .; V: TRBV2; D: .; DNA: TGTGCCAGCAGTGTACAGGTGTTCGACGAGCAGTACTTC; CDR3: CASSVQVFDEQYF
J: TRBJ2-5; size: .; V: TRBV5-4; D: TRBD1; DNA: TGTGCCAGCAGCCCCCCCCGGACAGGGTTGAGTGAGACCCAGTACTTC; CDR3: CASSPPRTGLSETQYF
J: TRBJ1-2; size: .; V: TRBV28; D: .; DNA: TGTGCCAGCAGTTCTTACATGGGCAGATCGGAGTCTGGCTACACCTTC; CDR3: CASSSYMGRSESGYTF
J: TRBJ1-2; size: .; V: TRBV6-5; D: TRBD1; DNA: TGTGCCAGCAGCCCGGGACAGGGGAGGAACTATGGCTACACCTTC; CDR3: CASSPGQGRNYGYTF
J: TRBJ2-3; size: .; V: TRBV6-1; D: .; DNA: TGTGCCAGCAGTACGGAGAGCACAGATACGCAGTATTTT; CDR3: CASSTESTDTQYF
J: TRBJ1-3; size: few; V: TRBV2; D: .; DNA: TGTGCCAGCAGTGAACAGGGAAACACCATATATTTT; CDR3: CASSEQGNTIYF